A selection of T cell receptor beta chains follows, all from one sample in a study of shared clonotypes between healthy human individuals. Assay: immunoSEQ multiplex PCR; the TCRdb copy retains only in-frame clones and omits some. The data contain approximately 530,000 clones, about 96% of them singletons. The material sequenced was naive CD4+ T cells sorted from blood. All receptors derive from a woman aged 25-40 years in good health. CDR3s include the opening cysteine and the closing phenylalanine or tryptophan. The order of the fields is clone size, D gene, J gene, V gene, CDR3 protein, CDR3 DNA. The D gene is left open where the match is weak. Rows give clone size only sometimes, using once, few, many, or a class for an expanded clone.

abundance: NA; d_gene: TRBD1; j_gene: TRBJ1-2; v_gene: TRBV6-1; CDR3aa: CASSGMEPGQGTYGYTF; CDR3nt: TGTGCCAGCAGTGGAATGGAACCGGGACAGGGAACCTATGGCTACACCTTC
abundance: NA; d_gene: NA; j_gene: TRBJ2-5; v_gene: TRBV29-1; CDR3aa: CSVDRQALQETQYF; CDR3nt: TGCAGCGTTGACCGACAGGCACTACAAGAGACCCAGTACTTC
abundance: NA; d_gene: TRBD2; j_gene: TRBJ2-3; v_gene: TRBV9; CDR3aa: CASSVAPSGRRDTQYF; CDR3nt: TGTGCCAGCAGCGTAGCTCCTAGCGGGAGGAGAGATACGCAGTATTTT
abundance: NA; d_gene: NA; j_gene: TRBJ1-3; v_gene: TRBV13; CDR3aa: CASSLRAGAGNTIYF; CDR3nt: TGTGCCAGCAGCTTGCGGGCCGGGGCTGGAAACACCATATATTTT
abundance: NA; d_gene: TRBD2; j_gene: TRBJ2-1; v_gene: TRBV19; CDR3aa: CASGPGGRQFF; CDR3nt: TGTGCCAGCGGGCCGGGGGGGAGGCAGTTCTTC
abundance: NA; d_gene: TRBD1; j_gene: TRBJ1-1; v_gene: TRBV7-6; CDR3aa: CASSRKTGRGTEAFF; CDR3nt: TGTGCCAGCAGCCGCAAGACAGGGAGAGGTACTGAAGCTTTCTTT
abundance: NA; d_gene: TRBD1; j_gene: TRBJ2-7; v_gene: TRBV6-6; CDR3aa: CASRGQGSYEQYF; CDR3nt: TGTGCCAGCAGGGGACAGGGTTCCTACGAGCAGTACTTC
abundance: few; d_gene: NA; j_gene: TRBJ2-7; v_gene: TRBV30; CDR3aa: CAWSVGSSHEQYF; CDR3nt: TGTGCCTGGAGTGTAGGTAGTTCCCACGAGCAGTACTTC
abundance: NA; d_gene: TRBD2; j_gene: TRBJ2-5; v_gene: TRBV7-3; CDR3aa: CASSLFPRGTSGLQETQYF; CDR3nt: TGTGCCAGCAGCTTATTCCCCCGCGGGACTAGCGGTCTCCAAGAGACCCAGTACTTC
abundance: NA; d_gene: NA; j_gene: TRBJ2-7; v_gene: TRBV28; CDR3aa: CASSLPRVTAEQYF; CDR3nt: TGTGCCAGCAGTTTACCTAGAGTGACCGCCGAGCAGTACTTC
abundance: NA; d_gene: NA; j_gene: TRBJ1-5; v_gene: TRBV2; CDR3aa: CASSPDGLRNQPQHF; CDR3nt: TGTGCCAGCAGTCCGGACGGTTTAAGGAATCAGCCCCAGCATTTT
abundance: NA; d_gene: NA; j_gene: TRBJ2-1; v_gene: TRBV5-1; CDR3aa: CASSLFKGRDNEQFF; CDR3nt: TGCGCCAGCAGCTTATTCAAGGGACGGGACAATGAGCAGTTCTTC
abundance: NA; d_gene: TRBD1; j_gene: TRBJ2-7; v_gene: TRBV10-1; CDR3aa: CASSGQVDGEQYF; CDR3nt: TGCGCCAGCTCGGGACAGGTCGATGGCGAGCAGTACTTC
abundance: few; d_gene: NA; j_gene: TRBJ2-7; v_gene: TRBV7-3; CDR3aa: CASSLSRSYEQYF; CDR3nt: TGTGCCAGCAGCTTAAGCCGTTCGTACGAGCAGTACTTC
abundance: NA; d_gene: TRBD2; j_gene: TRBJ2-7; v_gene: TRBV10-3; CDR3aa: CAISGGLAGIGEQYF; CDR3nt: TGTGCCATCAGTGGAGGACTAGCGGGTATCGGCGAGCAGTACTTC
abundance: NA; d_gene: NA; j_gene: TRBJ2-1; v_gene: TRBV19; CDR3aa: CASSRDWVDYNEQFF; CDR3nt: TGTGCCAGTAGCCGCGACTGGGTGGATTACAATGAGCAGTTCTTC
abundance: NA; d_gene: NA; j_gene: TRBJ2-7; v_gene: TRBV28; CDR3aa: CASRKAGYEQYF; CDR3nt: TGTGCCAGCAGAAAAGCCGGGTACGAGCAGTACTTC
abundance: NA; d_gene: NA; j_gene: TRBJ1-2; v_gene: TRBV27; CDR3aa: CASRTAGGANYGYTF; CDR3nt: TGTGCCAGCAGGACCGCTGGGGGCGCTAACTATGGCTACACCTTC
abundance: once; d_gene: NA; j_gene: TRBJ1-5; v_gene: TRBV19; CDR3aa: CASSTNRVGTERYQPQHF; CDR3nt: TGTGCCAGTAGTACGAACCGGGTAGGAACGGAGCGTTATCAGCCCCAGCATTTT
abundance: NA; d_gene: TRBD2; j_gene: TRBJ2-3; v_gene: TRBV27; CDR3aa: CASSLWGGGTDTQYF; CDR3nt: TGTGCCAGCAGTTTATGGGGCGGGGGTACAGATACGCAGTATTTT
abundance: NA; d_gene: NA; j_gene: TRBJ1-5; v_gene: TRBV19; CDR3aa: CASSKQVNQPQHF; CDR3nt: TGTGCCAGTAGTAAGCAGGTCAATCAGCCCCAGCATTTT
abundance: NA; d_gene: NA; j_gene: TRBJ2-7; v_gene: TRBV5-1; CDR3aa: CASSLDSRAYEQYF; CDR3nt: TGCGCCAGCAGCTTGGATTCCAGGGCCTACGAGCAGTACTTC
abundance: NA; d_gene: NA; j_gene: TRBJ1-2; v_gene: TRBV15; CDR3aa: CATSKRGSDGYTF; CDR3nt: TGTGCCACCAGCAAGCGAGGGTCTGATGGCTACACCTTC
abundance: NA; d_gene: TRBD1; j_gene: TRBJ2-1; v_gene: TRBV18; CDR3aa: CASSPPTGKKTYNEQFF; CDR3nt: TGTGCCAGCTCACCACCGACAGGGAAAAAAACCTACAATGAGCAGTTCTTC
abundance: NA; d_gene: NA; j_gene: TRBJ1-5; v_gene: TRBV5-5; CDR3aa: CASSLFFEGPPQHF; CDR3nt: TGTGCCAGCAGCTTGTTTTTTGAGGGACCGCCCCAGCATTTT
abundance: NA; d_gene: NA; j_gene: TRBJ2-1; v_gene: TRBV7-9; CDR3aa: CASSSQRPGRRGNEQFF; CDR3nt: TGTGCCAGCAGCTCCCAACGGCCGGGGCGGCGGGGCAATGAGCAGTTCTTC
abundance: NA; d_gene: NA; j_gene: TRBJ2-7; v_gene: TRBV7-2; CDR3aa: CASSLGPGVDSYEQYF; CDR3nt: TGTGCCAGCAGCTTAGGGCCCGGGGTAGACTCCTACGAGCAGTACTTC
abundance: NA; d_gene: NA; j_gene: TRBJ2-1; v_gene: TRBV5-1; CDR3aa: CASTRPPSDEQFF; CDR3nt: TGCGCCAGCACCCGACCCCCATCAGACGAGCAGTTCTTC
abundance: NA; d_gene: NA; j_gene: TRBJ2-7; v_gene: TRBV21-1; CDR3aa: CASFTARGGDEQYF; CDR3nt: TGTGCCAGCTTCACCGCTCGGGGGGGCGACGAGCAGTACTTC
abundance: once; d_gene: TRBD1; j_gene: TRBJ2-5; v_gene: TRBV11-2; CDR3aa: CASSPGQGGETQYF; CDR3nt: TGTGCCAGCAGCCCGGGACAGGGCGGGGAGACCCAGTACTTC
abundance: NA; d_gene: NA; j_gene: TRBJ2-7; v_gene: TRBV7-6; CDR3aa: CASSPAYEQYF; CDR3nt: TGTGCCAGCAGCCCTGCTTACGAGCAGTACTTC
abundance: NA; d_gene: NA; j_gene: TRBJ2-2; v_gene: TRBV7-8; CDR3aa: CASSFLRDAGELFF; CDR3nt: TGTGCCAGCAGCTTTCTACGGGACGCCGGGGAGCTGTTTTTT
abundance: NA; d_gene: NA; j_gene: TRBJ2-7; v_gene: TRBV11-1; CDR3aa: CASSPWDQRGEQYF; CDR3nt: TGTGCCAGCAGCCCTTGGGACCAACGAGGCGAGCAGTACTTC